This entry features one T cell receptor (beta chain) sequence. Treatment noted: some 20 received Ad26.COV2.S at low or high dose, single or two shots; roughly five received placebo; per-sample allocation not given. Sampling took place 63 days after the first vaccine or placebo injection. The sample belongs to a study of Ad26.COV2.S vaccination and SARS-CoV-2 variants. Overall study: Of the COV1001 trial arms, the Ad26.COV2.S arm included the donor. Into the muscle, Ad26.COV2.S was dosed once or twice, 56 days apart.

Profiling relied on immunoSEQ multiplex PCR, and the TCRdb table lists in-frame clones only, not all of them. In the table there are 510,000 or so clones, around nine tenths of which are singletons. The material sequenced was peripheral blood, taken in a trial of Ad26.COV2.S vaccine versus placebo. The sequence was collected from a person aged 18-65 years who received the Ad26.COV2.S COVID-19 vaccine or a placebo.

The CDR3 coding sequence is TGTGCCAGCAGCCGACGGGTCTACAATGAGCAGTTCTTC. It encodes CASSRRVYNEQFF. The chain uses TRBV5-6 and TRBJ2-1; unclear D gene. Germline CDR1 is SGHDT and CDR2 is YYEEEE. The V gene lost 4 bases and the J gene lost 3 bases, with 8 bases spanning the gap. This CDR3 is 13 amino acids long.